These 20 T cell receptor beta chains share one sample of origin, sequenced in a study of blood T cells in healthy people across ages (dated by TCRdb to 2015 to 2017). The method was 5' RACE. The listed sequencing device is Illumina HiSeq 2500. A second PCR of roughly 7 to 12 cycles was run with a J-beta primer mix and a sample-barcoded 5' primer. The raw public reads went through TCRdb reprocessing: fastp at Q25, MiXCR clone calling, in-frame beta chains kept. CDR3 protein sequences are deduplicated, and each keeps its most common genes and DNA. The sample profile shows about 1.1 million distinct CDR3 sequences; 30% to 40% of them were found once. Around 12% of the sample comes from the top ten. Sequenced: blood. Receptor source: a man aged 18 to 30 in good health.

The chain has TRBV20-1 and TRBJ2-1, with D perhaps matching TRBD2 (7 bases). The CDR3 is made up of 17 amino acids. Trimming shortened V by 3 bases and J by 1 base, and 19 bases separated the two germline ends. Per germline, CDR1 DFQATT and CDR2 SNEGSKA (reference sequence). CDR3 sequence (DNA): TGCAGTGCTAGCCGGGGGTCGGGGAGGGGGTCCTACAATGAGCAGTTCTTC. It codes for CSASRGSGRGSYNEQFF.

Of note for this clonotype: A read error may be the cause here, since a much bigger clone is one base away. DNA of the CDR3: TGTGCCAGTCACCCAGGTGACTATGGCTACGCCTTC. Its translation is CASHPGDYGYAF. This chain connects TRBV12-3 or TRBV12-4 to TRBJ1-2; D unresolved. The CDR3 has 12 amino acids.

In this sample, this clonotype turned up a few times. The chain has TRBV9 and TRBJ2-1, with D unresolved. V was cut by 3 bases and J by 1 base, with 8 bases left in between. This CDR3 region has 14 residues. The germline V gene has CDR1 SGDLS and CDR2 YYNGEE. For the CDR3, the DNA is TGTGCCAGCAGCGGGGTCGAATCCTACAATGAGCAGTTCTTC. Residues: CASSGVESYNEQFF.

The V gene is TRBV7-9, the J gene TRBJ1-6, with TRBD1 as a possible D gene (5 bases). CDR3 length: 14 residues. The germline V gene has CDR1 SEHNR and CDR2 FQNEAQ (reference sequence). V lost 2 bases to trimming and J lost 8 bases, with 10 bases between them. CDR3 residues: CASSLPGRDSPLHF. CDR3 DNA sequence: TGTGCCAGCAGCTTACCAGGGAGGGATTCACCCCTCCACTTT.

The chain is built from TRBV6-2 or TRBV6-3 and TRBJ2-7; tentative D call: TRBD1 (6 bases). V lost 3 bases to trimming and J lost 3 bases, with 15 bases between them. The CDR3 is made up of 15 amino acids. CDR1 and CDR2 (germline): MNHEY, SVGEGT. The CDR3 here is CASSYKTGVYYEQYF. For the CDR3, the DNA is TGTGCCAGCAGTTATAAGACAGGAGTCTACTACGAGCAGTACTTC.

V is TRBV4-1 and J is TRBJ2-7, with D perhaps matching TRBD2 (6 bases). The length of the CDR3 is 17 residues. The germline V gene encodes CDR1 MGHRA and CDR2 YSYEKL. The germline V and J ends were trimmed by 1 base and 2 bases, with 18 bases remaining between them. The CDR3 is CASSQAGLMGGPYEQYF. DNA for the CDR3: TGCGCCAGCAGCCAAGCAGGGTTGATGGGAGGTCCCTACGAGCAGTACTTC.

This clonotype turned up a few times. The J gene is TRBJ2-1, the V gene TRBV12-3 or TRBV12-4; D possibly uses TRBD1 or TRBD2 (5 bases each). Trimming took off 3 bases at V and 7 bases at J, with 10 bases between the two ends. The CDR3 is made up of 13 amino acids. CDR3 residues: CASSFDEGNEQFF. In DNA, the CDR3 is TGTGCCAGCAGTTTCGATGAGGGGAATGAGCAGTTCTTC.

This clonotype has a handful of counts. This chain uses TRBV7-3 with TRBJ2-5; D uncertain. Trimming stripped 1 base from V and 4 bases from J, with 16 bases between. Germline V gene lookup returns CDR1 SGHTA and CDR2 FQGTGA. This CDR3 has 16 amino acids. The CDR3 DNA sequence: TGTGCCAGCAGCTTAAATCCTGCCTCCAAGGGAGAGACCCAGTACTTC. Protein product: CASSLNPASKGETQYF.

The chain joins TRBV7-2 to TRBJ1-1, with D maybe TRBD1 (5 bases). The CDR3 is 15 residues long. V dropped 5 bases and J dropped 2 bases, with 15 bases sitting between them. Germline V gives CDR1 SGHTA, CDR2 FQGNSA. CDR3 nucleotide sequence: TGTGCCAGCAGCCCGAATAGGGGTCCTAACACTGAAGCTTTCTTT. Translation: CASSPNRGPNTEAFF.

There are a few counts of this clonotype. The CDR3 DNA reads TGTGCCAGCACCCTAACAGGGGGCAATCAGCCCCAGCATTTT. Amino acid sequence: CASTLTGGNQPQHF. The chain combines TRBV12-3 or TRBV12-4 with TRBJ1-5, with 7 bases fitting TRBD1. Trimming took 7 bases from V and 2 from J; bases not matched to a gene: 5. The CDR3 spans 14 residues.

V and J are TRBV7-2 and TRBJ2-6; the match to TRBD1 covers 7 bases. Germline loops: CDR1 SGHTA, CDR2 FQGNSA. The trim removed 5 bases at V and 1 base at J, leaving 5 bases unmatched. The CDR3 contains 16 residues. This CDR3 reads CASSKTGESGANVLTF. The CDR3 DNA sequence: TGTGCCAGCAGCAAAACAGGGGAATCTGGGGCCAACGTCCTGACTTTC. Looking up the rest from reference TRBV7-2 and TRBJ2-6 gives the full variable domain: GAGVSQSPSNKVTEKGKDVELRCDPISGHTALYWYRQSLGQGLEFLIYFQGNSAPDKSGLPSDRFSAERTGGSVSTLTIQRTQQEDSAVYLCASSKTGESGANVLTFGAGSRLTVL.

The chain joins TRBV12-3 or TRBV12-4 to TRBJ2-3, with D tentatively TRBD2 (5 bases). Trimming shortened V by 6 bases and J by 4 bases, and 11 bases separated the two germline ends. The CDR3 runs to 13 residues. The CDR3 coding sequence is TGTGCCAGCAGAGTCGGCGGGCCAGATACGCAGTATTTT. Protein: CASRVGGPDTQYF.

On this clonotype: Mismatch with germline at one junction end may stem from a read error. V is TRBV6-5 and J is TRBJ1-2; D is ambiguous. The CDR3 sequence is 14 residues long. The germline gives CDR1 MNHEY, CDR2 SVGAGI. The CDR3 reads CASSDSSNGVGYTF. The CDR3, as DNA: TGTGCCAGCAGTGACTCGAGTAACGGGGTAGGCTACACCTTC.

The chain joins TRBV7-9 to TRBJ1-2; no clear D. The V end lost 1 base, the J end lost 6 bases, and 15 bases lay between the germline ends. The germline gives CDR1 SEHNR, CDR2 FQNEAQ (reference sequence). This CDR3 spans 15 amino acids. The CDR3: CASSLGGVPVNGYTF. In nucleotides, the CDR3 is TGTGCCAGCAGCTTAGGCGGGGTTCCCGTGAATGGCTACACCTTC.

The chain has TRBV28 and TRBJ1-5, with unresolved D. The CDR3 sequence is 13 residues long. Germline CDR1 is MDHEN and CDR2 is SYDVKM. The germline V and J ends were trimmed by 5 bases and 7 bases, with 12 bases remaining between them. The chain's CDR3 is CASSRGARQPQHF. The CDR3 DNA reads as TGTGCCAGCAGTCGGGGAGCACGGCAGCCCCAGCATTTT. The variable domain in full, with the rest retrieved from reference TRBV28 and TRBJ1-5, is DVKVTQSSRYLVKRTGEKVFLECVQDMDHENMFWYRQDPGLGLRLIYFSYDVKMKEKGDIPEGYSVSREKKERFSLILESASTNQTSMYLCASSRGARQPQHFGDGTRLSIL.

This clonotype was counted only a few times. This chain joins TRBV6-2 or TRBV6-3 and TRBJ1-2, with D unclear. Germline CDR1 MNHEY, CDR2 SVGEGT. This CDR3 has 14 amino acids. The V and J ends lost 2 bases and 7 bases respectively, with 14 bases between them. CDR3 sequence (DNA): TGTGCCAGCAGTTACAGGGCGGGTCTAAGTGGCTACACCTTC. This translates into CASSYRAGLSGYTF.

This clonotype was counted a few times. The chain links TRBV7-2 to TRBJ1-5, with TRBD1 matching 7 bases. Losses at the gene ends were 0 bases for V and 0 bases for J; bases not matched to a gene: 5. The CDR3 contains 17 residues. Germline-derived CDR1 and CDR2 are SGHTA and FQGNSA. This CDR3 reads CASSLAPTGYSNQPQHF. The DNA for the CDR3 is TGTGCCAGCAGCTTAGCGCCGACAGGGTATAGCAATCAGCCCCAGCATTTT.

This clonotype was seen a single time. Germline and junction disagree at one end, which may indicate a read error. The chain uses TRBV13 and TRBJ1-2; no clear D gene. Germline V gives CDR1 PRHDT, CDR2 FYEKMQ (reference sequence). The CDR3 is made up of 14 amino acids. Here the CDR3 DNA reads TGTGCCGGCAGCCAAGGTGTTACGAACTATGGCTACACCTTC. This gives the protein CAGSQGVTNYGYTF.

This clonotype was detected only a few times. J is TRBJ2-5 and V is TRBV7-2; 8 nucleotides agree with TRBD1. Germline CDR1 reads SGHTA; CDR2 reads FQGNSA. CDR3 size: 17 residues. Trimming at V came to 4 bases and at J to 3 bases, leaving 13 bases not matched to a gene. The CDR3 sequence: CASSSKTYRGYKETQYF. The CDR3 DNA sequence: TGTGCCAGCAGCTCCAAAACCTACAGGGGGTATAAAGAGACCCAGTACTTC.

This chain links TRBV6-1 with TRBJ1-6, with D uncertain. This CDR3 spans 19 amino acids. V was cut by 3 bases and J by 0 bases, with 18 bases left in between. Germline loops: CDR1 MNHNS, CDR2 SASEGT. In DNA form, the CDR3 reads TGTGCCAGCAGTGACAGTAAACCCAAAATGAGCTCCTATAATTCACCCCTCCACTTT. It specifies CASSDSKPKMSSYNSPLHF.